This T cell receptor (beta chain) was identified during a study of T cell repertoires in cytomegalovirus infection. Each CDR3 protein is one row after TCRdb ran MiXCR on the reads. This table holds 200,000 to 300,000 distinct CDR3 sequences, approximately 7% found once. V was cut by 8 bases and J by 0 bases, with 14 bases left in between. Germline values: CDR1 GTSNPN, CDR2 SVGIG (reference sequence). This CDR3 has 14 amino acids. The chain recombines TRBV30 with TRBJ2-1; D possibly uses TRBD1 or TRBD2 (6 bases each). Material: PBMCs. The TCR comes from a human donor in good health (CMV status not recorded). Some clones in this sample may be carry-over from other donors' samples. The CDR3 loop reads CALLEGGSYNEQFF. Written as DNA, the CDR3 is TGTGCCCTCCTGGAGGGGGGCTCCTACAATGAGCAGTTCTTC.